Below are 25 T cell receptor beta chains sequenced from a single sample in a study of shared clonotypes between healthy human individuals. Only in-frame clones appear in the TCRdb table, and some are missing; sequencing was by immunoSEQ multiplex PCR. The table has 2 million to 2.5 million clones, 85% to 95% seen once. Sequenced: naive CD4+ T cells from PBMCs. The subset here: CD45RA+ positively selected. All receptors come from a man aged 18-30 years in good health. Some clones in this sample may be carry-over from other donors' samples.

The chain recombines TRBV29-1 with TRBJ2-5; D perhaps matches TRBD1 (6 bases). The germline V gene encodes CDR1 SQVTM and CDR2 ANQGSEA. This CDR3 has 13 amino acids. Trimming removed 6 bases at V and 5 bases at J, with 16 bases between. This chain's CDR3 is CSVAVGAGETQYF. The DNA of the CDR3 is TGCAGCGTCGCGGTGGGGGCGGGTGAGACCCAGTACTTC.

The V call is TRBV4-1, the J call TRBJ1-3; no definite D call. Germline loops: CDR1 MGHRA, CDR2 YSYEKL. Trimming pared 4 bases from V and 2 bases from J, leaving 12 bases between. The CDR3 extends over 15 amino acids. DNA of the CDR3: TGCGCCAGCAGCCTTATATCAGGTCCTGGAAACACCATATATTTT. Its protein is CASSLISGPGNTIYF.

Points on this clone: Other DNA sequences in the sample encode the same CDR3. The chain recombines TRBV29-1 with TRBJ2-7; TRBD1 aligns across 8 bases. The ends lost 0 bases at V and 2 bases at J; junction bases unmatched: 6. Germline assignment: CDR1 SQVTM and CDR2 ANQGSEA. The CDR3 runs 15 residues. This CDR3 reads CSVEDRGTGAYEQYF. The DNA for the CDR3 is TGCAGCGTTGAAGATCGGGGGACAGGAGCCTACGAGCAGTACTTC.

As DNA, the CDR3 is TGTGCCAGCAGCCAAGATGGGACCCTCTCCTACAATGAGCAGTTCTTC. It yields the protein CASSQDGTLSYNEQFF. This rearrangement joins TRBV4-2 to TRBJ2-1, with D possibly being TRBD1 or TRBD2 (5 bases each). Looked up from germline, CDR1 is LGHNA and CDR2 is YNFKEQ. Trimming removed 0 bases at V and 0 bases at J, with 9 bases between. The CDR3 runs to 16 residues.

This clone has only one observation. At the DNA level, this CDR3 is encoded by other sequences in the same sample as well. This chain connects TRBV6-5 to TRBJ1-1; unclear D gene. The V gene's germline CDR1 is MNHEY and CDR2 SVGAGI. Trimming took off 0 bases at V and 1 base at J, with 9 bases between the two ends. The CDR3 loop spans 15 amino acids. CDR3 DNA: TGTGCCAGCAGTTACTCGGGCAGAAAGAACACTGAAGCTTTCTTT. Amino acid sequence: CASSYSGRKNTEAFF.

This CDR3 is CAISESGGRAGQRDTYEQYF. The CDR3 DNA is TGTGCCATCAGTGAGTCTGGAGGACGGGCAGGCCAGCGGGACACCTACGAGCAGTACTTC. This chain uses TRBV10-3 with TRBJ2-7, with D tentatively TRBD2 (7 bases). CDR1 ENHRY and CDR2 SYGVKD come from the germline V gene. With 0 bases removed from V and 2 bases from J, the gap between germline ends came to 26 bases. This CDR3 spans 20 amino acids.

The chain carries TRBV6-1 and TRBJ2-7, with a tentative D call TRBD1 (5 bases). The ends were cut back, 0 bases at V and 3 bases at J, with 9 bases in the middle. There are 14 residues in the CDR3. The germline gives CDR1 MNHNS, CDR2 SASEGT. The CDR3 DNA is TGTGCCAGCAGTGAAGCAAGGGGCAGCTACGAGCAGTACTTC. As protein: CASSEARGSYEQYF.

This chain uses TRBV30 with TRBJ1-2; D unresolved. The CDR3 runs 17 residues. The germline gives CDR1 GTSNPN, CDR2 SVGIG (reference sequence). V lost 4 bases to trimming and J lost 1 base, with 22 bases between them. The CDR3 coding sequence is TGTGCCTGGAATCCGGCGGCTTTTCAATCCCTTAACTATGGCTACACCTTC. Amino acid sequence: CAWNPAAFQSLNYGYTF.

CDR3 DNA: TGCGCCAGCAGCCCGCGATCACCCAGGGGGGGAGGCTACACCTTC. Translated: CASSPRSPRGGGYTF. V usage is TRBV5-1 and J usage is TRBJ1-2; TRBD1 matches 7 bases. The germline V gene encodes CDR1 SGHRS and CDR2 YFSETQ. Unmatched junction bases numbered 14, after V lost 4 bases and J lost 8 bases. The CDR3 has 15 amino acids.

V and J are TRBV4-2 and TRBJ2-5; 14 nucleotides align to TRBD2. Germline CDR1 and CDR2: LGHNA and YNFKEQ. Losses at the gene ends were 3 bases for V and 2 bases for J; bases not matched to a gene: 14. The length of the CDR3 is 20 residues. The CDR3 nucleotides read TGTGCCAGCAGCCAGGAATCCGGGACTAGCGGGAGTTGGGTACAAGAGACCCAGTACTTC. Translation gives CASSQESGTSGSWVQETQYF.

The chain combines TRBV2 with TRBJ1-2; D uncertain. The ends were cut back, 2 bases at V and 4 bases at J, with 11 bases in the middle. The germline CDR1 and CDR2 sequences are SNHLY and FYNNEI. The CDR3 covers 14 residues. The DNA for the CDR3 is TGTGCCAGCAGTGAATTGTTCGGTTCCTATGGCTACACCTTC. Translation: CASSELFGSYGYTF. The full variable domain, rest sourced from reference TRBV2 and TRBJ1-2, is EPEVTQTPSHQVTQMGQEVILRCVPISNHLYFYWYRQILGQKVEFLVSFYNNEISEKSEIFDDQFSVERPDGSNFTLKIRSTKLEDSAMYFCASSELFGSYGYTFGSGTRLTVV.

In this sample, this clone turned up once. The chain joins TRBV5-1 to TRBJ2-2; 7 bases are shared with TRBD1. Germline V gene data show CDR1 as SGHRS and CDR2 as YFSETQ. The V segment lost 4 bases and the J segment 3 bases; nucleotides outside the gene matches: 6. The CDR3 sequence is 15 residues long. DNA for the CDR3: TGCGCCAGCAGCGTGGGGACAGCTGACACCGGGGAGCTGTTTTTT. This sequence encodes CASSVGTADTGELFF.

The chain has TRBV28 and TRBJ1-2; D is unclear. Trimming left V 5 bases short and J 10 bases short, with 14 bases between. Per germline, CDR1 MDHEN and CDR2 SYDVKM. The CDR3 covers 12 residues. CDR3 amino acids: CASSPKGRFYTF. The CDR3 coding sequence is TGTGCCAGCAGTCCCAAGGGCAGGTTCTACACCTTC.

V usage is TRBV11-2 and J usage is TRBJ2-1; 10 nucleotides align to TRBD1. V lost 5 bases and J lost 3; bases outside the gene matches: 4. The CDR3 loop spans 15 amino acids. CDR1 is SGHAT and CDR2 is FQNNGV in the germline V gene. CDR3 region: CASSAGTGDYNEQFF. The CDR3 DNA follows: TGTGCCAGCAGCGCCGGGACAGGGGACTACAATGAGCAGTTCTTC.

This chain connects TRBV5-1 to TRBJ1-1; D is perhaps TRBD1 (6 bases). The CDR3 is 16 residues long. V gave up 4 bases and J gave up 4 bases, with 20 bases separating them. CDR1 is SGHRS and CDR2 is YFSETQ in the germline V gene. CDR3 bases: TGCGCCAGCAGCCCCCTTGGGGCAGGGGTATCCACTGAAGCTTTCTTT. This codes for CASSPLGAGVSTEAFF.

The rearrangement links TRBV11-2 to TRBJ2-7; 7 nucleotides align to TRBD1. This CDR3 has 15 residues. J was trimmed by 0 bases and V by 2 bases; bases with no gene match: 4. The germline V gene has CDR1 SGHAT and CDR2 FQNNGV. In DNA, the CDR3 is TGTGCCAGCAGCTTACGCCGGGACAGCTCCTACGAGCAGTACTTC. Translating gives CASSLRRDSSYEQYF.

This clone came up once. V is TRBV5-1 and J is TRBJ1-4; the D gene is possibly TRBD1 (5 bases). This CDR3 contains 15 residues. With 2 bases removed from V and 8 bases from J, the gap between germline ends came to 16 bases. Germline V gene data show CDR1 as SGHRS and CDR2 as YFSETQ. CDR3 DNA: TGCGCCAGCAGCTTAGGGGTAGGCCCTGCGGAAAAACTGTTTTTT. The encoded protein is CASSLGVGPAEKLFF.

The V and J genes are TRBV30 and TRBJ2-5, with TRBD2 matching 14 bases. The J call may be mistaken, given a closer DNA end match to TRBJ2-7. The germline gives CDR1 GTSNPN, CDR2 SVGIG (reference sequence). This CDR3 comprises 16 residues. The CDR3 loop is CAWKPPGLAGAYEQYF. For the CDR3, the DNA is TGTGCCTGGAAGCCCCCGGGACTAGCGGGAGCCTACGAGCAGTACTTC.

This chain links TRBV19 with TRBJ2-2, with 7 nucleotides matching TRBD2. CDR1 LNHDA and CDR2 SQIVND come from the germline V gene (reference sequence). The CDR3 length is 16 residues. The ends lost 7 bases at V and 0 bases at J; junction bases unmatched: 8. The CDR3 sequence: CASKTFGGANTGELFF. The CDR3 nucleotides are TGTGCCAGTAAGACCTTTGGGGGGGCGAACACCGGGGAGCTGTTTTTT.

The gene calls are TRBV6-6 and TRBJ2-7; 7 nucleotides align to TRBD1. V shed 6 bases and J 4 bases; nucleotides not matched to a gene: 15. The germline CDR1 and CDR2 sequences are MNHNY and SVGAGI (reference sequence). This CDR3 comprises 16 residues. Here the CDR3 reads CASSSTDRDGTYEQYF. CDR3 bases: TGTGCCAGCAGCTCCACAGACAGGGACGGAACTTACGAGCAGTACTTC.

V gene TRBV7-2 combines with J gene TRBJ2-7; 8 bases map to TRBD1. CDR3 length equals 13 residues. From germline, CDR1 is SGHTA and CDR2 FQGNSA. V lost 5 bases and J lost 12; bases outside the gene matches: 12. For the CDR3, the DNA is TGTGCCAGCAGCCTCCGTGACAGGGGCCCGCTGTACTTC. Translation gives CASSLRDRGPLYF.

The V and J genes are TRBV30 and TRBJ2-7; D uncertain. From germline, CDR1 is GTSNPN and CDR2 SVGIG (reference sequence). The germline V and J ends were trimmed by 2 bases and 5 bases, with 7 bases remaining between them. The CDR3 is 11 residues long. The CDR3 region is CAWSQANEQYF. The CDR3, as DNA: TGTGCCTGGAGTCAGGCAAACGAGCAGTACTTC.

This clone came up once. The chain combines TRBV10-1 with TRBJ2-3; 11 nucleotides agree with TRBD2. J was trimmed by 4 bases and V by 2 bases; bases with no gene match: 2. Germline lookup yields CDR1 WNHNN and CDR2 SYGVQD (reference sequence). This CDR3 is 15 amino acids long. CDR3 loop: CASSETSGGADTQYF. The CDR3 DNA reads as TGCGCCAGCAGTGAGACTAGCGGGGGCGCAGATACGCAGTATTTT.

This clone is a singleton in its sample. The V gene is TRBV6-6, the J gene TRBJ2-7; 9 bases are a match to TRBD2. Germline CDR1 and CDR2: MNHNY and SVGAGI (reference sequence). The V gene end was trimmed by 8 bases and the J gene end by 6 bases; junction bases not matched to a gene: 11. CDR3 length equals 14 residues. CDR3 residues: CASGQGLAGSEQYF. CDR3 DNA sequence: TGTGCCAGCGGCCAGGGGCTAGCGGGGTCCGAGCAGTACTTC.

CDR3 nucleotides: TGTGCCAGCAGCTCTCCGGGACTCAGGGAGACCCAGTACTTC. Its translation is CASSSPGLRETQYF. The rearrangement links TRBV7-9 to TRBJ2-5; possibly TRBD2 for D (6 bases). Germline lookup yields CDR1 SEHNR and CDR2 FQNEAQ (reference sequence). V lost 4 bases, J lost 5 bases, and 14 bases lay in between. The CDR3 loop spans 14 amino acids.